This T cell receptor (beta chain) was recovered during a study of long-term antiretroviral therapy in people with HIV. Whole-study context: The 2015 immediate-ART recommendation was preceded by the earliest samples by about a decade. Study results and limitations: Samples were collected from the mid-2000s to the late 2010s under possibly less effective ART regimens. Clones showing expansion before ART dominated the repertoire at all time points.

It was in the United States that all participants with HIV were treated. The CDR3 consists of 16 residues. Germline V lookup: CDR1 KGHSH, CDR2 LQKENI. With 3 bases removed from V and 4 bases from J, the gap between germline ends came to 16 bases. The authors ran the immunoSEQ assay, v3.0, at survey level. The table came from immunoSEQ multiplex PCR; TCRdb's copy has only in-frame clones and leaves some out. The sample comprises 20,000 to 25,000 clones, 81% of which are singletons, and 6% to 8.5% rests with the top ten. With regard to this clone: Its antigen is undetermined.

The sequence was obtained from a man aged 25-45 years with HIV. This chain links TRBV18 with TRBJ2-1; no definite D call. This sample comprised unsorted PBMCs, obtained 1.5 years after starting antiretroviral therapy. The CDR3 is CASSPPLRILYNEQFF. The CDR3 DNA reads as TGTGCCAGCTCACCCCCCCTCAGAATTCTATACAATGAGCAGTTCTTC.